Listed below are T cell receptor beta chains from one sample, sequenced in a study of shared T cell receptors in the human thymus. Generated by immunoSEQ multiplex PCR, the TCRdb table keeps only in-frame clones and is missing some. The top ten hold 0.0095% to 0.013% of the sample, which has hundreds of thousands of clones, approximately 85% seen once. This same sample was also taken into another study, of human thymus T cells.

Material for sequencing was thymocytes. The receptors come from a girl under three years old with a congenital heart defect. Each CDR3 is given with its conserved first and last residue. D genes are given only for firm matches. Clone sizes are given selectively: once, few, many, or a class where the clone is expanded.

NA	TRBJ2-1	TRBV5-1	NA	TGCGCCAGCAGCCCCTTACCGACTGGAAAGTATGAGCAGTTCTTC	CASSPLPTGKYEQFF
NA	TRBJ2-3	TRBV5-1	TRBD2	TGCGCCAGCAGCACAAAACCGCGGGGGGACCCAGATACGCAGTATTTT	CASSTKPRGDPDTQYF
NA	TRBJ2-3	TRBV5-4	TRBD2	TGTGCCAGCAGCATAACTAGCGGGGAGCCAGATACGCAGTATTTT	CASSITSGEPDTQYF
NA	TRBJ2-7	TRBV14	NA	TGTGCCAGCAGCCAAGGGAGGCAGCCCTCCTACGAGCAGTACTTC	CASSQGRQPSYEQYF
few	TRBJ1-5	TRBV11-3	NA	TGTGCCAGCAGCCTTTACACGTATCAGCCCCAGCATTTT	CASSLYTYQPQHF
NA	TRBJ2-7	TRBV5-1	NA	TGCGCCAGCAGCTTAGGGGTTTACGAGCAGTACTTC	CASSLGVYEQYF
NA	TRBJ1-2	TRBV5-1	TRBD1	TGCGCCAGCAGCGATACTCTTCCGGGACAGGGGCTATATGGCTACACCTTC	CASSDTLPGQGLYGYTF
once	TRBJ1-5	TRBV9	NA	TGTGCCAGCAGCGAGGGGGACAAGGGACTAAATCAGCCCCAGCATTTT	CASSEGDKGLNQPQHF
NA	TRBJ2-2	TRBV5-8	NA	TGTGCCAGCAGCTTGGGTGGGCCAGGGGAGCTGTTTTTT	CASSLGGPGELFF
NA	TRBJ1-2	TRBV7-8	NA	TGTGCCAGCAGCTCTCCCGACAGTTGGGATCCTTATGGCTACACCTTC	CASSSPDSWDPYGYTF
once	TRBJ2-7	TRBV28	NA	TGTGCCAGCAGCCCAAACGAGGGGGAAATCTACGAGCAGTACTTC	CASSPNEGEIYEQYF
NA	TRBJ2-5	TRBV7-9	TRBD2	TGTGCCAGCAGCTTATCGGGACTAGCGGGGGGGTATGGGGAGACCCAGTACTTC	CASSLSGLAGGYGETQYF
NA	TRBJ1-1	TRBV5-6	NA	TGTGCCAGCAGTTTGGTACATAACACTGAAGCTTTCTTT	CASSLVHNTEAFF
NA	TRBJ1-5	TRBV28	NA	TGTGCCAGCAGTTTCCTTTCCCCCTTCGAGCCCCAGCATTTT	CASSFLSPFEPQHF
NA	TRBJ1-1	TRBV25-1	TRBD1	TGTGCCAGCAGCCCGGGACAGACTTTCATGAACACTGAAGCTTTCTTT	CASSPGQTFMNTEAFF
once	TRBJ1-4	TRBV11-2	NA	TGTGCCAGCAGCTTAGATTATCAGAGGCGGACAACTAATGAAAAACTGTTTTTT	CASSLDYQRRTTNEKLFF
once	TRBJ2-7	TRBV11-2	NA	TGTGCCAGCAGCTCGGGACTCTACTCCTCCTACGAGCAGTACTTC	CASSSGLYSSYEQYF
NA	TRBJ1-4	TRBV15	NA	TGTGCCACCAGCAGTCGGAGGGGATGGGATGAAAAACTGTTTTTT	CATSSRRGWDEKLFF
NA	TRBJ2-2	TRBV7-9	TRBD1	TGTGCCAGCAGCTTAGCAGGGGGCGCCGACACCGGGGAGCTGTTTTTT	CASSLAGGADTGELFF
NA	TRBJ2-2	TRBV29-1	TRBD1	TGCAGCGTCGGGACAGGGGACACCGGGGAGCTGTTTTTT	CSVGTGDTGELFF
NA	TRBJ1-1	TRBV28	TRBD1	TGTGCCAGCAGTTTAGTCGCGAGAGGACAGGGATGTCGTGAAGCTTTCTTT	CASSLVARGQGCREAFF
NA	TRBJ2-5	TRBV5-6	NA	TGTGCCAGCAACCTCAGGGGTTCGCGTGAGACCCAGTACTTC	CASNLRGSRETQYF
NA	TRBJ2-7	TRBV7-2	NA	TGTGCCAGCAGCTTAGGTGGGGGGGGCGACGAGCAGTACTTC	CASSLGGGGDEQYF
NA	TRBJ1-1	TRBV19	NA	TGTGCCAGTAGTACCCACAGTCGGCAAAGGGAGGTGAACACTGAAGCTTTCTTT	CASSTHSRQREVNTEAFF
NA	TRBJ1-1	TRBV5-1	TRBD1	TGCGCCAGCAGCAAAGGACAGGGGAGGAACACTGAAGCTTTCTTT	CASSKGQGRNTEAFF
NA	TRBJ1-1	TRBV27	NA	TGTGCCAGCAGTCCAAGGTGGGGGGACCCTCCCTGGTGGGACACTGAAGCTTTCTTT	CASSPRWGDPPWWDTEAFF
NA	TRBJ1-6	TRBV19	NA	TGTGCCAGTAGTATGAGAGGGCAGGCGGCGTATAATTCACCCCTCCACTTT	CASSMRGQAAYNSPLHF
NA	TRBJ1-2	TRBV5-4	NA	TGTGCCAGCAGCTTTTCTCCGGGTCTCGATGGCTACACCTTC	CASSFSPGLDGYTF
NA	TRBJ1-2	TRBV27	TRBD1	TGTGCCAGCAGTTTTTTGGCCAGGGGGTATCCCTTCTATGGCTACACCTTC	CASSFLARGYPFYGYTF
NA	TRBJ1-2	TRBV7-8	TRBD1	TGTGCCAGCAGCTCACTGACAGGGCTCCCCTGGTATAACTATGGCTACACCTTC	CASSSLTGLPWYNYGYTF
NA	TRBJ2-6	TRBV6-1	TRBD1	TGTGCCAGCAGTGAGTGGAAGGGGGCGAGAGCTGGGGCCAACGTCCTGACTTTC	CASSEWKGARAGANVLTF
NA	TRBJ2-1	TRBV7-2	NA	TGTGCCAGCAGCTTAGCAGGTGAAGGGGTCAGTGGTGAGCAGTTCTTC	CASSLAGEGVSGEQFF
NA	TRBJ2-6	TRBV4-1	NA	TGCGCCAGCAGCCAAGAAAGGGGGTCTGGGGCCAACGTCCTGACTTTC	CASSQERGSGANVLTF
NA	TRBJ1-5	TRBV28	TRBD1	TGTGCCAGCAGTCCCCGGACAGGCATGCGTAGCAATCAGCCCCAGCATTTT	CASSPRTGMRSNQPQHF
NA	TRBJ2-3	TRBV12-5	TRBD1	TGTGCTAGTGGTTTGGTACGACAGGGGGTTACAGATACGCAGTATTTT	CASGLVRQGVTDTQYF
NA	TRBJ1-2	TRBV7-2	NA	TGTGCCCACGATGGAGGGCATGGCTACACCTTC	CAHDGGHGYTF
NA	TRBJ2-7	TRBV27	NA	TGTGCCAGCAGTTTGCGCGGTCCCTACGAGCAGTACTTC	CASSLRGPYEQYF
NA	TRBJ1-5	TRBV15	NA	TGTGCCACCAGCAGAGAATATCCGTCTTGGGCAGACTATAGCAATCAGCCCCAGCATTTT	CATSREYPSWADYSNQPQHF
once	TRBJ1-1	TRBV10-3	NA	TGTGCCATCAGTGAGGTGACCGGGTCCCTCGGCGCTGAAGCTTTCTTT	CAISEVTGSLGAEAFF
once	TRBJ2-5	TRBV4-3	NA	TGCGCCAGCAGCCAAGTGGGGGACACGGAGGAGGAGACCCAGTACTTC	CASSQVGDTEEETQYF
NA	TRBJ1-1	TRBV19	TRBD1	TGTGCCAGTAGTAACCGGGACAGGGGGAACACTGAAGCTTTCTTT	CASSNRDRGNTEAFF
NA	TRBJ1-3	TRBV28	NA	TGTGCCAGCAGTTTAAATCTAAACACCATATATTTT	CASSLNLNTIYF
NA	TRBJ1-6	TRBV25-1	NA	TGTGCCAGCAGTGAATCCCCACGGGAGAATTCACCCCTCCACTTT	CASSESPRENSPLHF
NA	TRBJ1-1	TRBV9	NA	TGTGCCAGCAGCGTGGGACAAGGAGGCACTGAAGCTTTCTTT	CASSVGQGGTEAFF
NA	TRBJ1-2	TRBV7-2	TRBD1	TGTGCCAGCGTCGGGGACAGGACCTTCTATGGCTACACCTTC	CASVGDRTFYGYTF
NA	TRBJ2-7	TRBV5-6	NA	TGTGCCAGCAGTACAGGGACCATGACCTACGAGCAGTACTTC	CASSTGTMTYEQYF
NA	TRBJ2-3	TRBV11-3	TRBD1	TGTGCCAGCAGCTTAGATCAGGAAGAGGGGGCCCAGTATTTT	CASSLDQEEGAQYF
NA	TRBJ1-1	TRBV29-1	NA	TGCAGCGTTGTGTGGGGGGATGATATACTGAACACTGAAGCTTTCTTT	CSVVWGDDILNTEAFF
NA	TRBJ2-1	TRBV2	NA	TGTGCCAGCATTTGGGGCTACGACAATGAGCAGTTCTTC	CASIWGYDNEQFF
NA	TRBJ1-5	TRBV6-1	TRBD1	TGTGCCAGCACCAACAGGGGGGGCTCGCAGCCCCAGCATTTT	CASTNRGGSQPQHF
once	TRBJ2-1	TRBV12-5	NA	TGTGCTAGTGGTTTGCCAGGCAGCATCTACAATGAGCAGTTCTTC	CASGLPGSIYNEQFF
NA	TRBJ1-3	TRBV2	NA	TGTGCCAGCAGTCAACCACACTCGGGCCGCCGGGGGGTCTCTGGAAACACCATATATTTT	CASSQPHSGRRGVSGNTIYF
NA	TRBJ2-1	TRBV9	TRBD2	TGTGCCAGCAGCGGTCGGGGGGGCCTAATCGTCAATGAGCAGTTCTTC	CASSGRGGLIVNEQFF
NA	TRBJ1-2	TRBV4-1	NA	TGCGCCAGCAGCCAAGATGAGGGGGAAGGCTACACCTTC	CASSQDEGEGYTF
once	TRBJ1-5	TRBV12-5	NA	TGTGCTAGTGGTTTGATAGTTTTTGGAGGGTTGGGTCAGCCCCAGCATTTT	CASGLIVFGGLGQPQHF
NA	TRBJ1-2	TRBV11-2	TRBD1	TGTGCCAGCAGCGACCGACAGGGGGGTTATCCTAACTATGGCTACACCTTC	CASSDRQGGYPNYGYTF
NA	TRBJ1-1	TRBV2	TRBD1	TGTGCCAGCAGATCCGGGACAGGGTGTCTTCGCACTGAAGCTTTCTTT	CASRSGTGCLRTEAFF
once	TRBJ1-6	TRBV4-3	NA	TGCGCCAGCAGCCAAGATATCGGTTATAATTCACCCCTCCACTTT	CASSQDIGYNSPLHF
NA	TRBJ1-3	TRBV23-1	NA	TGCGCCAGCAGTCAACCAACTACAGGCTCTGGAAACACCATATATTTT	CASSQPTTGSGNTIYF
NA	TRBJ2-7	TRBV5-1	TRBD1	TGCGCCAGCAGCTTGACAGGACAGGGAATCTCCTACGAGCAGTACTTC	CASSLTGQGISYEQYF